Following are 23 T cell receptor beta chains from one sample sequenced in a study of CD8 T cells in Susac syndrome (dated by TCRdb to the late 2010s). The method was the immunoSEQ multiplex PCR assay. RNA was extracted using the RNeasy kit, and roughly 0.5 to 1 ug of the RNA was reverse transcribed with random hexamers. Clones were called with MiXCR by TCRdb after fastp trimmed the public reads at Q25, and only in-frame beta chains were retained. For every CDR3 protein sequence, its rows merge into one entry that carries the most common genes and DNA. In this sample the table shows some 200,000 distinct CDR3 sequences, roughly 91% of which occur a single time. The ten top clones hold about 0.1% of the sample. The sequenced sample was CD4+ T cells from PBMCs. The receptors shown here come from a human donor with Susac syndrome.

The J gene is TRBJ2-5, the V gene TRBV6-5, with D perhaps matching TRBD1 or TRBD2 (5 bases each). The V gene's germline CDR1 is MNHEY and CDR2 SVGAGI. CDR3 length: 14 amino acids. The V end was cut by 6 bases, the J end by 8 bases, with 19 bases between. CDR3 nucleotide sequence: TGTGCCAGCAGCCTCTGGGGCGGGTCACTAACCCAGTACTTC. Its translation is CASSLWGGSLTQYF.

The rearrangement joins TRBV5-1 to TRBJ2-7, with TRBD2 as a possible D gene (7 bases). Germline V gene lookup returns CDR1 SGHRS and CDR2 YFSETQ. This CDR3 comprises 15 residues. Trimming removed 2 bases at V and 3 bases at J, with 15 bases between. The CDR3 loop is CASSLGGGRSYEQYF. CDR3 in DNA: TGCGCCAGCAGCTTAGGCGGGGGCAGGAGCTACGAGCAGTACTTC.

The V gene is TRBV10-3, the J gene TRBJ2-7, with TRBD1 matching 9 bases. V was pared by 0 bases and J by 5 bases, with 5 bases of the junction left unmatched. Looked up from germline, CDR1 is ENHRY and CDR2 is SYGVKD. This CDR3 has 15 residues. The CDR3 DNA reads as TGTGCCATCAGTGAGTCAGGGACAGGGCCCCACGAGCAGTACTTC. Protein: CAISESGTGPHEQYF.

The CDR3 region is CASSVGSGPYNEQFF. DNA of the CDR3: TGTGCCAGCAGCGTTGGTTCGGGGCCCTACAATGAGCAGTTCTTC. The rearrangement uses TRBV9 and TRBJ2-1; D may be TRBD1 or TRBD2 (5 bases each). This CDR3 has 15 residues. Trimming took off 2 bases at V and 2 bases at J, with 11 bases between the two ends. CDR1 is SGDLS and CDR2 is YYNGEE in the germline V gene.

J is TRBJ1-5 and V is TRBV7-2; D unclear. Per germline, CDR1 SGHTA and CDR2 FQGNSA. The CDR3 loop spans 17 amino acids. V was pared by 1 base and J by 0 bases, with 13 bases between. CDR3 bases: TGTGCCAGCAGCTTAGTTGGGAAAAGAGCTAGCAATCAGCCCCAGCATTTT. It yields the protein CASSLVGKRASNQPQHF.

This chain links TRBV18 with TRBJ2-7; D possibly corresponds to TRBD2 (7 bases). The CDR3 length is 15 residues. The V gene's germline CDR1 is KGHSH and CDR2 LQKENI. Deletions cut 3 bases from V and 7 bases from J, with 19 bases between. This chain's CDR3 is CASSPDFRTAGEQYF. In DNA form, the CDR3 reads TGTGCCAGCTCACCCGACTTCCGGACAGCGGGAGAGCAGTACTTC.

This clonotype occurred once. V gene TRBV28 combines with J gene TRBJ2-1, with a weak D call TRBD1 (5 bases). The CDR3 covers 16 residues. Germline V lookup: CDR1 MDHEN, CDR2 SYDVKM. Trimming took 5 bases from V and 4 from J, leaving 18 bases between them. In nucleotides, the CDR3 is TGTGCCAGCAGTCTTGACAGACCCTTCGGGTACAATGAGCAGTTCTTC. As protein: CASSLDRPFGYNEQFF. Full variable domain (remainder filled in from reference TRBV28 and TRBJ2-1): DVKVTQSSRYLVKRTGEKVFLECVQDMDHENMFWYRQDPGLGLRLIYFSYDVKMKEKGDIPEGYSVSREKKERFSLILESASTNQTSMYLCASSLDRPFGYNEQFFGPGTRLTVL.

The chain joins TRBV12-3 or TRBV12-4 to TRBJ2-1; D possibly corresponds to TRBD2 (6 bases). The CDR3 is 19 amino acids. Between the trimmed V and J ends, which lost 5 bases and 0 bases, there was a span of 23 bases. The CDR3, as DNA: TGTGCCAGCAGTCCTTTGGGGGGAAGTAGCGTGAGCTCCTACAATGAGCAGTTCTTC. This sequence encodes CASSPLGGSSVSSYNEQFF.

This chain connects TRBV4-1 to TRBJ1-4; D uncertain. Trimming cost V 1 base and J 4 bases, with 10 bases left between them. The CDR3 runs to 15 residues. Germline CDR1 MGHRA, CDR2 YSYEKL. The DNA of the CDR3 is TGCGCCAGCAGCCAAGTGTCCGGAAATAATGAAAAACTGTTTTTT. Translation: CASSQVSGNNEKLFF.

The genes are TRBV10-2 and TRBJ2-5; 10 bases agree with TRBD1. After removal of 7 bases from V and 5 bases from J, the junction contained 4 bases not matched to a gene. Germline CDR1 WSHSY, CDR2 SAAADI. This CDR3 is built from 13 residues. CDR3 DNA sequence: TGCGCCAGCACTGGGACAGGGGTTGAGACCCAGTACTTC. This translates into CASTGTGVETQYF.

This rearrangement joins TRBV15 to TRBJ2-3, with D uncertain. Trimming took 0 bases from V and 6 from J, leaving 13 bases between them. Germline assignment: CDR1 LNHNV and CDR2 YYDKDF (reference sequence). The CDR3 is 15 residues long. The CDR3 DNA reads TGTGCCACCAGCAGAGACGTTGGCTTACGGGATACGCAGTATTTT. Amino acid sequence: CATSRDVGLRDTQYF. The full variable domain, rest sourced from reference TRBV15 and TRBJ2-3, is DAMVIQNPRYQVTQFGKPVTLSCSQTLNHNVMYWYQQKSSQAPKLLFHYYDKDFNNEADTPDNFQSRRPNTSFCFLDIRSPGLGDTAMYLCATSRDVGLRDTQYFGPGTRLTVL.

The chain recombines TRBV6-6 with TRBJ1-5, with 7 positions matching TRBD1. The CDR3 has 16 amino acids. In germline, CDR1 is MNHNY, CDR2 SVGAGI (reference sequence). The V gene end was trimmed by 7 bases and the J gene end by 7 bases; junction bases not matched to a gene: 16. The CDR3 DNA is TGTGCCAGCATAGACGGGACAGTAAGTCGGAGGCAGCCCCAGCATTTT. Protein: CASIDGTVSRRQPQHF.

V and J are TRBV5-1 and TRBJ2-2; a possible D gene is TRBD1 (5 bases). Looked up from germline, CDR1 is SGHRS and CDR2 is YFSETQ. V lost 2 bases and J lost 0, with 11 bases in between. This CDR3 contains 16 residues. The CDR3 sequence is CASSFQGIANTGELFF. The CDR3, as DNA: TGCGCCAGCAGCTTTCAGGGCATTGCGAACACCGGGGAGCTGTTTTTT.

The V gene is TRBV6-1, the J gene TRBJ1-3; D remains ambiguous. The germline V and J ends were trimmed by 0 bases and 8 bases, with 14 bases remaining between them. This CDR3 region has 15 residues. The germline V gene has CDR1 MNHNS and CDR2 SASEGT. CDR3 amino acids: CASSEALRGLDTIYF. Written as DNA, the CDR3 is TGTGCCAGCAGTGAAGCGCTTCGAGGTCTCGACACCATATATTTT.

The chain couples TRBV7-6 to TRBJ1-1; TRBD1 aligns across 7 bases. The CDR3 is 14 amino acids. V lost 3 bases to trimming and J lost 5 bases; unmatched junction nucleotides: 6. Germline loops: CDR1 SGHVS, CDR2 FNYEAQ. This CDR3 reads CASSLAGGETEAFF. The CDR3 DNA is TGTGCCAGCAGCTTGGCAGGGGGAGAAACTGAAGCTTTCTTT.

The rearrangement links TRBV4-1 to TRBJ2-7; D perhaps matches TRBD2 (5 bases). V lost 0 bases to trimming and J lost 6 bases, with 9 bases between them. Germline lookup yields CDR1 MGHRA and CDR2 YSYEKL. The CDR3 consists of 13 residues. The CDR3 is CASSQDRGREQYF. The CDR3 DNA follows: TGCGCCAGCAGCCAAGACAGAGGGCGCGAGCAGTACTTC.

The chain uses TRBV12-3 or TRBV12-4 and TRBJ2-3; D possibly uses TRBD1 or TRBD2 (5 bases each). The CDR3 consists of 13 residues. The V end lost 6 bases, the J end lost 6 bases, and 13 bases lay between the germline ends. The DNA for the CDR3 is TGTGCCAGCAGCTTGTCTAGGGACGATACGCAGTATTTT. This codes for CASSLSRDDTQYF.

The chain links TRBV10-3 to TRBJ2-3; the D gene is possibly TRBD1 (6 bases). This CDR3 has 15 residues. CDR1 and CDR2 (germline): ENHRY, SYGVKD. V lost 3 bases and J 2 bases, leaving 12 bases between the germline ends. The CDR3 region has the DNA TGTGCCATCAGTGATAGCGACAGGAACACAGATACGCAGTATTTT. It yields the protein CAISDSDRNTDTQYF.

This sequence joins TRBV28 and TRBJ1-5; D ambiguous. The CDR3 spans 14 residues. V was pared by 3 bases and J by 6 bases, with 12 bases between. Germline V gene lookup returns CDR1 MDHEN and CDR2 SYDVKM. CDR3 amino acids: CASSLSGRGQPQHF. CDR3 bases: TGTGCCAGCAGTTTGAGTGGCAGAGGTCAGCCCCAGCATTTT.

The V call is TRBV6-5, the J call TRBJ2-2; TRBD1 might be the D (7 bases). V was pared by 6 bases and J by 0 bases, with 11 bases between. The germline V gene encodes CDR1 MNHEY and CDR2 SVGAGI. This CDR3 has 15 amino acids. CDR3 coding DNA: TGTGCCAGCAGGGAGGGACAGTCGAACACCGGGGAGCTGTTTTTT. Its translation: CASREGQSNTGELFF.

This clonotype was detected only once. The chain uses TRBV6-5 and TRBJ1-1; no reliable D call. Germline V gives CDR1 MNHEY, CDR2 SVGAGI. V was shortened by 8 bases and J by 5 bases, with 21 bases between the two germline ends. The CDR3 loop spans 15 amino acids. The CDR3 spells CASGRAQTGWTEAFF. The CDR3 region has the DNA TGTGCCAGCGGACGTGCGCAAACGGGGTGGACTGAAGCTTTCTTT.

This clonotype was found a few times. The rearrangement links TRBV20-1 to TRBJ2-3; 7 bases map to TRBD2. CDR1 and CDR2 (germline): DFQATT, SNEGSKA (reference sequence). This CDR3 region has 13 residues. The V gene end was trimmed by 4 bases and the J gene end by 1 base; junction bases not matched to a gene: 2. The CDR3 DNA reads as TGCAGTGCTAAGCTAGCGGGCACAGATACGCAGTATTTT. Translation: CSAKLAGTDTQYF.

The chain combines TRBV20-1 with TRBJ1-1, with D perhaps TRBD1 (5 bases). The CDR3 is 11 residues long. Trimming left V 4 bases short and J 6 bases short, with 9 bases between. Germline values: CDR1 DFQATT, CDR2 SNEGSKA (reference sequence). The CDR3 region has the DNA TGCAGTGCTACAGGGAGGGCTGAAGCTTTCTTT. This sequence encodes CSATGRAEAFF.